Following are 11 T cell receptor beta chains from one sample sequenced in a study of T cell repertoires in cytomegalovirus infection. For these TCRs, the target antigens are not known. TCRdb fed the reads into MiXCR, producing one record per CDR3 protein. The repertoire holds approximately 100,000 distinct CDR3 sequences, with roughly 39% as singletons. The starting material was CD8+ T cells from cultured PBMCs, obtained from culture after CMV antigen stimulation. Receptors were obtained from a human donor in good health (CMV status not recorded). Some clones in this sample may be carry-over from other donors' samples.

Ten or more counts support this clonotype. V gene TRBV2 combines with J gene TRBJ2-3; weak D call: TRBD2 (6 bases). V shed 6 bases and J shed 4 bases, with 17 bases lying between them. CDR1 SNHLY and CDR2 FYNNEI come from the germline V gene. CDR3 length equals 15 residues. The CDR3 loop is CASSSLGGYSDTQYF. For the CDR3, the DNA is TGTGCCAGCAGCTCTTTGGGGGGTTATTCAGATACGCAGTATTTT.

This chain uses TRBV2 with TRBJ2-1; 10 bases map to TRBD2. Trimming removed 9 bases from V and 7 bases from J; junction bases left unmatched: 6. CDR3 length: 13 residues. Germline loops: CDR1 SNHLY, CDR2 FYNNEI. The CDR3: CARSSGGKNEQFF. The CDR3 DNA follows: TGTGCCAGGTCTAGCGGGGGCAAGAATGAGCAGTTCTTC.

This sequence joins TRBV7-8 and TRBJ1-5, with a weak D call TRBD1 (5 bases). The CDR3 totals 16 residues. Germline CDR1 SGHVS, CDR2 FQNEAQ. V shed 3 bases and J shed 0 bases, with 12 bases lying between them. This chain's CDR3 is CASSFSEGYSNQPQHF. CDR3 DNA: TGTGCCAGCAGCTTCAGCGAGGGGTATAGCAATCAGCCCCAGCATTTT.

CDR3 in amino acids: CASSYSYSGASSYNEQFF. DNA of the CDR3: TGTGCCAGCAGTTACTCCTACAGCGGGGCTAGCTCCTACAATGAGCAGTTCTTC. This chain links TRBV6-5 with TRBJ2-1, with 7 bases identical to TRBD2. V lost 0 bases, J lost 0 bases, and 8 bases stayed unmatched. The germline gives CDR1 MNHEY, CDR2 SVGAGI. This CDR3 is 18 amino acids long.

The chain has TRBV12-3 or TRBV12-4 and TRBJ2-1, with 11 nucleotides matching TRBD2. V shed 7 bases, J shed 6 bases, and the junction held 8 bases outside the gene matches. The CDR3 covers 15 residues. The CDR3 bases are TGTGCCAGCACCCACCTAGCGGGGGGATCCAATGAGCAGTTCTTC. The encoded protein is CASTHLAGGSNEQFF.

This clonotype was counted only a few times. The rearrangement uses TRBV12-3 or TRBV12-4 and TRBJ2-5, with 10 bases aligning to TRBD1. The CDR3 has 15 amino acids. V trimming: 5 bases; J trimming: 4 bases; junction bases outside the gene matches: 7. The CDR3 DNA sequence: TGTGCCAGCAGTCTGGGACAGGGGCTCGTAGAGACCCAGTACTTC. Translation: CASSLGQGLVETQYF.

This clonotype has more than one count but fewer than ten. V and J are TRBV11-2 and TRBJ2-1, with D unresolved. The CDR3 runs 13 residues. CDR1 is SGHAT and CDR2 is FQNNGV in the germline V gene. V was pared by 0 bases and J by 8 bases, with 8 bases between. The CDR3 coding sequence is TGTGCCAGCAGCTTAGAAGGGAACTATGAGCAGTTCTTC. Translated: CASSLEGNYEQFF.

This chain connects TRBV7-3 to TRBJ1-2; 8 bases are shared with TRBD1. Germline assignment: CDR1 SGHTA and CDR2 FQGTGA. The length of the CDR3 is 15 residues. The V and J ends lost 3 bases and 5 bases, in that order; junction bases with no gene match: 8. This chain's CDR3 is CASSFRSRTGYGYTF. DNA of the CDR3: TGTGCCAGCAGCTTTCGGTCGAGGACAGGGTATGGCTACACCTTC.

The V gene is TRBV24-1, the J gene TRBJ2-1; possibly TRBD1 for D (5 bases). CDR3 length: 13 residues. Trimming pared 2 bases from V and 5 bases from J, leaving 6 bases between. Per germline, CDR1 KGHDR and CDR2 SFDVKD. CDR3 loop: CATSDSTDNEQFF. The CDR3 DNA follows: TGTGCCACCAGTGATTCGACAGACAATGAGCAGTTCTTC.

V usage is TRBV19 and J usage is TRBJ1-3; D gene unclear. Germline V gene sequence: CDR1 LNHDA, CDR2 SQIVND (reference sequence). V dropped 7 bases and J dropped 0 bases, with 13 bases sitting between them. This CDR3 is 15 amino acids long. The CDR3 loop is CASTLDASSGNTIYF. As DNA, the CDR3 is TGTGCCAGTACCTTAGACGCGAGCTCTGGAAACACCATATATTTT.

The chain employs TRBV12-3 or TRBV12-4 and TRBJ1-5, with 7 bases identical to TRBD1. V shed 7 bases and J 2 bases; nucleotides not matched to a gene: 8. The CDR3 is 15 amino acids. CDR3 nucleotides: TGTGCCAGCATTAAGACAGGGTTTGGCAATCAGCCCCAGCATTTT. This translates into CASIKTGFGNQPQHF.